These 21 T cell receptor beta chains came from one sample sequenced in a study of graft-versus-host responses after intestinal transplantation. Profiled with immunoSEQ multiplex PCR; TCRdb holds only in-frame clones, not every one. The data hold about 88,000 clones, with over 90% observed a single time. These receptors have no identified antigens. Sequences were derived from unstimulated CD4+ T cells sorted from spleen or lymph node cells, sampled before transplant. These receptors were taken from a human donor who was the organ donor for an intestinal transplant.

This chain joins TRBV10-1 and TRBJ2-3; TRBD2 agrees at 7 bases. The V segment lost 0 bases and the J segment 1 base; nucleotides outside the gene matches: 1. CDR3 length: 15 residues. Germline V gene lookup returns CDR1 WNHNN and CDR2 SYGVQD (reference sequence). This CDR3 is CASSESGGGTDTQYF. Here the CDR3 DNA reads TGCGCCAGCAGTGAGTCGGGGGGGGGCACAGATACGCAGTATTTT.

The V and J genes are TRBV6-6 and TRBJ1-5; a possible D gene is TRBD1 (6 bases). The germline V gene encodes CDR1 MNHNY and CDR2 SVGAGI (reference sequence). The ends were cut back, 6 bases at V and 4 bases at J, with 13 bases in the middle. The CDR3 is 14 residues long. The CDR3 reads CASRLLGGNQPQHF. The CDR3 bases are TGTGCCAGCAGACTATTAGGGGGGAATCAGCCCCAGCATTTT.

The chain couples TRBV27 to TRBJ1-4; TRBD1 matches at 7 bases. The CDR3 loop spans 15 amino acids. The germline V gene has CDR1 MNHEY and CDR2 SMNVEV (reference sequence). The junction had 11 bases not matched to a gene; V was cut back by 5 bases and J by 8 bases. Here the CDR3 DNA reads TGTGCCAGCAGTACCCTACAGGGGTTTCAAGAAAAACTGTTTTTT. Translated, it gives CASSTLQGFQEKLFF.

This rearrangement joins TRBV15 to TRBJ1-2; no clear D gene. CDR1 LNHNV and CDR2 YYDKDF come from the germline V gene (reference sequence). CDR3 length: 14 amino acids. V gave up 1 base and J gave up 2 bases, with 8 bases separating them. The DNA of the CDR3 is TGTGCCACCAGCAGAGGAGCAGCAAACTATGGCTACACCTTC. Its translation is CATSRGAANYGYTF. Full variable domain (remainder filled in from reference TRBV15 and TRBJ1-2): DAMVIQNPRYQVTQFGKPVTLSCSQTLNHNVMYWYQQKSSQAPKLLFHYYDKDFNNEADTPDNFQSRRPNTSFCFLDIRSPGLGDTAMYLCATSRGAANYGYTFGSGTRLTVV.

The chain uses TRBV14 and TRBJ1-2; D remains ambiguous. CDR3 length equals 13 residues. V lost 5 bases and J lost 4, with 11 bases in between. Germline V gene data show CDR1 as SGHDN and CDR2 as FVKESK. CDR3 protein: CASSASSSYGYTF. DNA of the CDR3: TGTGCCAGCAGCGCTTCCAGTAGCTATGGCTACACCTTC.

This chain links TRBV7-2 with TRBJ2-1; 10 bases line up with TRBD2. Trimming at V came to 1 base and at J to 5 bases, leaving 8 bases not matched to a gene. This CDR3 has 17 amino acids. Looked up from germline, CDR1 is SGHTA and CDR2 is FQGNSA. CDR3 in DNA: TGTGCCAGCAGCTTAGTACGGCTAGCGGGGGACAACAATGAGCAGTTCTTC. This gives the protein CASSLVRLAGDNNEQFF.

The chain joins TRBV7-6 to TRBJ2-7; no firm D call. The germline gives CDR1 SGHVS, CDR2 FNYEAQ. This CDR3 has 12 amino acids. The ends were cut back, 0 bases at V and 4 bases at J, with 4 bases in the middle. DNA for the CDR3: TGTGCCAGCAGCTTAGCTCCGTACGAGCAGTACTTC. It specifies CASSLAPYEQYF.

The genes are TRBV27 and TRBJ2-5, with D perhaps given as TRBD1 or TRBD2 (5 bases each). Judging by the DNA end, TRBJ2-7 fits better; the J call may be wrong. CDR1 and CDR2 from the germline V gene are MNHEY and SMNVEV (reference sequence). The CDR3 has 14 amino acids. CDR3 sequence (DNA): TGTGCCAGCAGTTTCTCCGGGACCAACTACGAGCAGTACTTC. Residues: CASSFSGTNYEQYF.

In DNA, the CDR3 is TGTGCCAGCAGTGCCCAGACACCCAGCCAACAGTACTTC. Translating it yields CASSAQTPSQQYF. The gene calls are TRBV25-1 and TRBJ2-5; unclear D gene. CDR3 size: 13 residues. Trimming stripped 4 bases from V and 11 bases from J, with 17 bases between. Germline values: CDR1 MGHDK, CDR2 SYGVNS. The full variable domain, in which reference TRBV25-1 and TRBJ2-5 provide the parts outside the CDR3, is EADIYQTPRYLVIGTGKKITLECSQTMGHDKMYWYQQDPGMELHLIHYSYGVNSTEKGDLSSESTVSRIRTEHFPLTLESARPSHTSQYLCASSAQTPSQQYFGPGTRLLVL.

In this sample, this clone turned up once. V is TRBV28 and J is TRBJ2-1; TRBD2 agrees at 11 bases. The germline gives CDR1 MDHEN, CDR2 SYDVKM. The CDR3 sequence is 15 residues long. Unmatched junction bases numbered 3, after V lost 5 bases and J lost 3 bases. CDR3 nucleotide sequence: TGTGCCAGCAGTCTGACTAGCGGGGTCTACAATGAGCAGTTCTTC. This translates into CASSLTSGVYNEQFF.

This clone was picked up a small number of times. Other nucleotide sequences from this sample produce the same CDR3. The J gene is TRBJ2-1, the V gene TRBV9, with 7 bases matching TRBD1. CDR1 is SGDLS and CDR2 is YYNGEE in the germline V gene. The junction had 4 bases not matched to a gene; V was cut back by 0 bases and J by 4 bases. This CDR3 contains 15 residues. DNA for the CDR3: TGTGCCAGCAGCGTAGGACAGGGCCTATACAATGAGCAGTTCTTC. Its translation: CASSVGQGLYNEQFF.

This chain joins TRBV19 and TRBJ2-3; D gene ambiguous. Trimming stripped 6 bases from V and 6 bases from J, with 10 bases between. The CDR3 sequence is 12 residues long. The germline V gene encodes CDR1 LNHDA and CDR2 SQIVND (reference sequence). The CDR3 region is CASSPTVDTQYF. The DNA of the CDR3 is TGTGCCAGTAGCCCGACGGTGGATACGCAGTATTTT.

The chain carries TRBV7-2 and TRBJ2-3; D not certain. The V and J ends lost 6 bases and 0 bases respectively, with 7 bases between them. There are 13 residues in the CDR3. Looked up from germline, CDR1 is SGHTA and CDR2 is FQGNSA. This CDR3 is CASSPASTDTQYF. In nucleotides, the CDR3 is TGTGCCAGCAGTCCAGCAAGCACAGATACGCAGTATTTT.

V is TRBV5-5 and J is TRBJ2-5; 8 nucleotides agree with TRBD2. Trimming at V came to 2 bases and at J to 2 bases, leaving 2 bases not matched to a gene. Germline V CDR1 and CDR2: SGHKS, YYEKEE (reference sequence). This CDR3 is 14 amino acids long. The chain's CDR3 is CASSFTGGQETQYF. The CDR3 coding sequence is TGTGCCAGCAGCTTTACGGGGGGGCAAGAGACCCAGTACTTC.

This clone was counted a single time. The J gene is TRBJ1-2, the V gene TRBV28; D is unresolved. The V end lost 3 bases, the J end lost 8 bases, and 22 bases lay between the germline ends. This CDR3 contains 16 residues. Per the germline V gene, CDR1 is MDHEN and CDR2 is SYDVKM. The CDR3 sequence: CASSLPIAAVAPGYTF. The CDR3 region has the DNA TGTGCCAGCAGTTTGCCGATCGCGGCAGTAGCCCCCGGCTACACCTTC.

The chain has TRBV16 and TRBJ2-7; D might be TRBD1 (5 bases). Germline CDR1 reads KGHSY; CDR2 reads FQNENV. V was cut by 0 bases and J by 0 bases, with 15 bases left in between. This CDR3 has 17 amino acids. CDR3 bases: TGTGCCAGCAGCCAATCCGGTGGTAGGGGTCTCTCCTACGAGCAGTACTTC. Its translation is CASSQSGGRGLSYEQYF.

The V call is TRBV7-9, the J call TRBJ1-6; weak D call: TRBD1 (5 bases). V was cut by 1 base and J by 6 bases, with 10 bases left in between. The V gene's germline CDR1 is SEHNR and CDR2 FQNEAQ (reference sequence). The CDR3 contains 15 residues. CDR3 DNA: TGTGCCAGCAGCTTAGGGGGCGAGCTTAATTCACCCCTCCACTTT. Translated: CASSLGGELNSPLHF.

V gene TRBV5-6 combines with J gene TRBJ1-2; D possibly corresponds to TRBD1 (5 bases). V was clipped by 7 bases and J by 2 bases, with 15 bases between them. Per germline, CDR1 SGHDT and CDR2 YYEEEE. CDR3 length: 14 residues. CDR3 amino acids: CASGLQGENYGYTF. For the CDR3, the DNA is TGTGCCAGCGGGCTTCAGGGTGAGAACTATGGCTACACCTTC.

The rearrangement uses TRBV9 and TRBJ1-2, with D possibly TRBD1 on 6 matching bases. This CDR3 is built from 14 residues. Trimming removed 2 bases at V and 7 bases at J, with 15 bases between. CDR1 is SGDLS and CDR2 is YYNGEE in the germline V gene. The CDR3 is CASSVLTGRGGYTF. The CDR3 DNA reads as TGTGCCAGCAGCGTTTTAACAGGGAGGGGTGGCTACACCTTC.

This clone has just a few counts. The chain employs TRBV6-5 and TRBJ1-3, with a weak D call TRBD1 (5 bases). This CDR3 is built from 14 residues. V was pared by 2 bases and J by 0 bases, with 5 bases between. In germline, CDR1 is MNHEY, CDR2 SVGAGI. The chain's CDR3 is CASSYGTSGNTIYF. DNA for the CDR3: TGTGCCAGCAGTTACGGGACCTCTGGAAACACCATATATTTT.

V and J are TRBV2 and TRBJ2-5, with D perhaps matching TRBD1 or TRBD2 (6 bases each). The J call may be in error: the DNA end matches TRBJ2-7 better. Germline-derived CDR1 and CDR2 are SNHLY and FYNNEI. The CDR3 is made up of 13 amino acids. The CDR3 here is CASSNTGRYEQYF. CDR3 nucleotide sequence: TGTGCCAGCAGTAATACAGGGAGGTACGAGCAGTACTTC.